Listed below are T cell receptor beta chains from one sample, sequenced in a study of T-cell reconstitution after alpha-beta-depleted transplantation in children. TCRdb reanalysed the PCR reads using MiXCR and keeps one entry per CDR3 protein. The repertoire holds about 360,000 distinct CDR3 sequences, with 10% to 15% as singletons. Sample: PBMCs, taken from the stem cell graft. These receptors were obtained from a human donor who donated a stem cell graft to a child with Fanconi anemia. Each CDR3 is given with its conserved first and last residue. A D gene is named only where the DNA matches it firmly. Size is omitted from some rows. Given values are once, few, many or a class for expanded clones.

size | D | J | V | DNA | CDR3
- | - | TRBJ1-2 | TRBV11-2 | TGTGCCAGCAGCCATGACGACTATGGCTACACCTTC | CASSHDDYGYTF
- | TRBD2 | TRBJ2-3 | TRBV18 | TGTGCCAGCTCACGAAAGAGACTAGCGGGGGGAACAGATACGCAGTATTTT | CASSRKRLAGGTDTQYF
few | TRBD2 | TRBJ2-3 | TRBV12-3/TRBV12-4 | TGTGCCAGCAGTCAGATAGCTGGGAGGGCCGCAGATACGCAGTATTTT | CASSQIAGRAADTQYF
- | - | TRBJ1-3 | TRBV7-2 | TGTGCCAGCAGCTTAGCAGCGGGGCCTGGAAACACCATATATTTT | CASSLAAGPGNTIYF
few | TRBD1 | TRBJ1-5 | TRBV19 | TGTGCCAGTACCCCAGGGGGGACAGGGTATCAGCCCCAGCATTTT | CASTPGGTGYQPQHF
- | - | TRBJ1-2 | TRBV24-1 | TGTGCCACCAGTGATACGGGGGCGTACTATGGCTACACCTTC | CATSDTGAYYGYTF
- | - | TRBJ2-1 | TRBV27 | TGTGCCAGCAGTGCCGGTAACAATGAGCAGTTCTTC | CASSAGNNEQFF
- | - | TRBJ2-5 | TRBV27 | TGTGCCAGCAGTTCCCTTCTTCAAGAGACCCAGTACTTC | CASSSLLQETQYF
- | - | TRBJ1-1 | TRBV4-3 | TGCGCCAGCAGCCAATCGACATTAACCCTGGGGGCTGAAGCTTTCTTT | CASSQSTLTLGAEAFF
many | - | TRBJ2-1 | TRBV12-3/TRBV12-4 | TGTGCCAGCAGTCCCAGTGGTAATGAGCAGTTCTTC | CASSPSGNEQFF
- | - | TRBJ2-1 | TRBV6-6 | TGTGCCAGCAGTTACGAAGGGGTGGAGCAGTTCTTC | CASSYEGVEQFF
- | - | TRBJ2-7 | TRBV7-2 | TGTGCCAGCAGCCCCTACTCCGGGGAGCAGTACTTC | CASSPYSGEQYF